A single sample is the source of the 15 T cell receptor beta chains below, sequenced in a study of PD-1 blockade in classical Hodgkin lymphoma. Assay: immunoSEQ multiplex PCR; the TCRdb copy retains only in-frame clones and omits some. The sample has tens of thousands of clones; approximately 83% are singletons. Time point specified: cycle 4 day 1 (C4D1), after less than 7 weeks of nivolumab. Every patient experienced relapse after autologous stem cell transplantation, and brentuximab vedotin exposure varied. The sequenced sample was peripheral blood mononuclear cells (PBMCs), obtained before the fourth cycle of nivolumab. Every receptor here comes from a human donor with classical Hodgkin lymphoma.

The V gene is TRBV6-5, the J gene TRBJ1-1; D is undetermined. The CDR3 totals 13 residues. Looked up from germline, CDR1 is MNHEY and CDR2 is SVGAGI. Trimming removed 7 bases at V and 3 bases at J, with 12 bases between. The CDR3 sequence: CASNRGGDTEAFF. DNA of the CDR3: TGTGCCAGCAATAGAGGTGGGGACACTGAAGCTTTCTTT.

J is TRBJ2-1 and V is TRBV2; 10 nucleotides line up with TRBD2. CDR3 size: 15 residues. V lost 4 bases and J lost 9; bases outside the gene matches: 9. The germline CDR1 and CDR2 sequences are SNHLY and FYNNEI. The CDR3 spells CASSAGLAGVVEQFF. CDR3 in DNA: TGTGCCAGCAGTGCCGGTCTAGCGGGAGTAGTTGAGCAGTTCTTC.

This chain links TRBV4-1 with TRBJ2-7; 12 bases are shared with TRBD2. J gave up 2 bases and V 2 bases, and 1 base lay outside the gene matches. Looked up from germline, CDR1 is MGHRA and CDR2 is YSYEKL. The CDR3 is made up of 15 amino acids. The CDR3: CASSQRTSGTYEQYF. CDR3 in DNA: TGCGCCAGCAGCCAAAGGACTAGCGGGACCTACGAGCAGTACTTC.

This clone was counted once. This chain links TRBV4-2 with TRBJ2-7; the D is unclear. With 3 bases removed from V and 4 bases from J, the gap between germline ends came to 13 bases. CDR1 and CDR2 from the germline V gene are LGHNA and YNFKEQ. This CDR3 has 14 residues. The CDR3 DNA reads TGTGCCAGCAGCCAGGAGCCGGCGGAGTACGAGCAGTACTTC. Protein sequence: CASSQEPAEYEQYF.

This clone was recorded a few times. V usage is TRBV14 and J usage is TRBJ1-2; 9 nucleotides line up with TRBD1. The V gene end was trimmed by 2 bases and the J gene end by 8 bases; junction bases not matched to a gene: 9. The CDR3 loop spans 15 amino acids. Germline CDR1 is SGHDN and CDR2 is FVKESK. The CDR3 DNA sequence: TGTGCCAGCAGCCAAAGACAGGGGGAGTCTCGGGGCTACACCTTC. Amino acid sequence: CASSQRQGESRGYTF.

J is TRBJ2-1 and V is TRBV5-6; D is ambiguous. The CDR3 totals 15 residues. V lost 4 bases and J 2 bases, leaving 13 bases between the germline ends. Per the germline V gene, CDR1 is SGHDT and CDR2 is YYEEEE. CDR3 nucleotides: TGTGCCAGCAGCGTCGTCGGCGCGCCCTACAATGAGCAGTTCTTC. This sequence encodes CASSVVGAPYNEQFF.

The gene calls are TRBV5-1 and TRBJ1-5; TRBD1 might be the D (5 bases). CDR3 size: 15 residues. The V gene's germline CDR1 is SGHRS and CDR2 YFSETQ. V lost 1 base, J lost 2 bases, and 10 bases lay in between. CDR3 region: CASSLIGGGNQPQHF. In DNA form, the CDR3 reads TGCGCCAGCAGCTTGATCGGGGGAGGCAATCAGCCCCAGCATTTT.

This rearrangement joins TRBV6-5 to TRBJ2-7; 8 bases match TRBD2. This CDR3 has 15 residues. Trimming removed 6 bases from V and 2 bases from J; junction bases left unmatched: 9. Germline V gene sequence: CDR1 MNHEY, CDR2 SVGAGI. The CDR3 region has the DNA TGTGCCAGCAGCCAAACGGGGGGGCGCGCCTACGAGCAGTACTTC. This codes for CASSQTGGRAYEQYF.

The sample holds one count of this clone. The chain combines TRBV4-1 with TRBJ1-3; D call uncertain. Trimming pared 4 bases from V and 2 bases from J, leaving 3 bases between. Looked up from germline, CDR1 is MGHRA and CDR2 is YSYEKL. This CDR3 is 12 amino acids long. CDR3 amino acids: CASSRTGNTIYF. The CDR3 DNA follows: TGCGCCAGCAGCCGAACTGGAAACACCATATATTTT.

The chain couples TRBV5-1 to TRBJ2-5; no reliable D call. Germline V gene sequence: CDR1 SGHRS, CDR2 YFSETQ. CDR3 length: 14 residues. Trimming shortened V by 0 bases and J by 2 bases, and 8 bases separated the two germline ends. DNA for the CDR3: TGCGCCAGCAGCTTGGACGGGCGGCAAGAGACCCAGTACTTC. Translation gives CASSLDGRQETQYF.

In DNA, the CDR3 is TGTGCCTGGAGTGGAAGGGCGGGTGGAAACACCATATATTTT. Translating gives CAWSGRAGGNTIYF. The J gene is TRBJ1-3, the V gene TRBV30; D gene unclear. Germline loops: CDR1 GTSNPN, CDR2 SVGIG (reference sequence). The CDR3 consists of 14 residues. V was pared by 1 base and J by 3 bases, with 10 bases between. Supplemented by reference TRBV30 and TRBJ1-3, the full variable domain reads SQTIHQWPATLVQPVGSPLSLECTVEGTSNPNLYWYRQAAGRGLQLLFYSVGIGQISSEVPQNLSASRPQDRQFILSSKKLLLSDSGFYLCAWSGRAGGNTIYFGEGSWLTVV.

This clone was counted between two and nine times. This rearrangement joins TRBV5-1 to TRBJ2-7; tentatively, D is TRBD2 (6 bases). V lost 0 bases and J lost 7, with 14 bases in between. The CDR3 spans 14 residues. CDR1 is SGHRS, CDR2 YFSETQ, per germline. CDR3 in amino acids: CASSLDGGSGEQYF. The CDR3 DNA is TGCGCCAGCAGCTTGGACGGGGGATCAGGAGAGCAGTACTTC.

This clone was observed a few times. V is TRBV6-1 and J is TRBJ2-4, with TRBD1 matching 7 bases. Unmatched junction bases numbered 6, after V lost 7 bases and J lost 6 bases. The CDR3 totals 13 residues. Germline assignment: CDR1 MNHNS and CDR2 SASEGT. In DNA form, the CDR3 reads TGTGCCAGCATCTACAGGGGTGGAAACATTCAGTACTTC. Its protein product is CASIYRGGNIQYF.

The V call is TRBV7-9, the J call TRBJ1-1, with a tentative D call TRBD1 (6 bases). With 4 bases removed from V and 3 bases from J, the gap between germline ends came to 12 bases. The CDR3 length is 14 residues. Germline CDR1 reads SEHNR; CDR2 reads FQNEAQ (reference sequence). The CDR3 here is CASSSWDTHTEAFF. In DNA form, the CDR3 reads TGTGCCAGCAGCTCCTGGGACACTCACACTGAAGCTTTCTTT.

This clone occurred once. This chain connects TRBV19 to TRBJ2-2; 9 positions match TRBD1. The germline V gene encodes CDR1 LNHDA and CDR2 SQIVND (reference sequence). With V trimmed by 3 bases and J by 7 bases, 6 bases remained unmatched. The CDR3 has 15 amino acids. The CDR3 nucleotides are TGTGCCAGTAGTATCGGGACAGGGTTAATCGGGGAGCTGTTTTTT. It codes for CASSIGTGLIGELFF.